The T cell receptor beta chain under discussion was sequenced for a study of OX40 agonist ivuxolimab in advanced cancers. The germline CDR1 and CDR2 sequences are MDHEN and SYDVKM. The J segment lost 5 bases and the V segment lost 0 bases, leaving 18 bases of the junction unmatched. This CDR3 is built from 20 residues. The assay was immunoSEQ multiplex PCR, and TCRdb's table has in-frame clones only and misses some. The data show roughly 50,000 clones, approximately 84% seen once. Study-wide points: On average, CD8+ T cells showed a greater number of expanded clones than CD4+.

As for this clone: What it binds is not known.

The chain uses TRBV28 and TRBJ1-5; 8 positions match TRBD1. The sample was CD4+ or CD8+ T cells sorted from blood, taken in a trial of the OX40 agonist ivuxolimab. The clonotype originates from an adult with an advanced solid tumor such as melanoma, head and neck, liver or kidney cancer. The CDR3 nucleotides are TGTGCCAGCAGTTTATGGAGGAAAGCGACAGGGGAGACTTCATATCAGCCCCAGCATTTT. This sequence encodes CASSLWRKATGETSYQPQHF.